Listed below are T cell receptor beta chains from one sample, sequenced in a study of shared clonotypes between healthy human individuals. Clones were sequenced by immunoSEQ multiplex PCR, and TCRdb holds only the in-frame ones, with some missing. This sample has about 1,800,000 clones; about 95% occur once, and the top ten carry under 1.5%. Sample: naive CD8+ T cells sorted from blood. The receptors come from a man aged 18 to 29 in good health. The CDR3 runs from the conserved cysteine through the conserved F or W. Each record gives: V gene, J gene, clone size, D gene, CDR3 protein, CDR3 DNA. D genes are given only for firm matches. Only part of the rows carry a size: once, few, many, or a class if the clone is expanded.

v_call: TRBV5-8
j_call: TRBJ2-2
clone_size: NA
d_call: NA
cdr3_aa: CASSRSVWGSTGELFF
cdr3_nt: TGTGCCAGCAGCCGAAGTGTGTGGGGGTCGACCGGGGAGCTGTTTTTT

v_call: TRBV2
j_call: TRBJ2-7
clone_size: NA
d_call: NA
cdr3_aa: CASSSGTLNYEQYF
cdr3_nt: TGTGCCAGCAGTTCCGGGACCCTAAACTACGAGCAGTACTTC

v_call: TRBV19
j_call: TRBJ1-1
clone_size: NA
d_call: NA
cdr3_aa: CASSAYRGTGTEAFF
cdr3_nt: TGTGCCAGTAGTGCATATCGGGGGACGGGCACTGAAGCTTTCTTT

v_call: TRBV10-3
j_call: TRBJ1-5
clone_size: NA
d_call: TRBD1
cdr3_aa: CAIRPGQGKDQPQHF
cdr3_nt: TGTGCCATCAGGCCGGGACAGGGAAAGGATCAGCCCCAGCATTTT

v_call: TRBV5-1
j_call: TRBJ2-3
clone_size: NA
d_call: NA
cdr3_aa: CASSSLVWETDTQYF
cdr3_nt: TGCGCCAGCAGCTCCCTGGTCTGGGAGACAGATACGCAGTATTTT

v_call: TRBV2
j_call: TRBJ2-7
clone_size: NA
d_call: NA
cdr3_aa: CASSDSVSYEQYF
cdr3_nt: TGTGCCAGCAGTGACAGCGTATCCTACGAGCAGTACTTC

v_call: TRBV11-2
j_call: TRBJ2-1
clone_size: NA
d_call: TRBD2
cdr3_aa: CASSLVGGAYNEQFF
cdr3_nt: TGTGCCAGCAGCTTAGTCGGGGGGGCCTACAATGAGCAGTTCTTC

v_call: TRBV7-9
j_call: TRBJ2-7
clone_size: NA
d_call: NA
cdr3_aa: CASSPGAQGFYEQYF
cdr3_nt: TGTGCCAGCAGCCCAGGGGCCCAGGGTTTCTACGAGCAGTACTTC

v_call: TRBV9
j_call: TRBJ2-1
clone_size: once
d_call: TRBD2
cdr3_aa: CASSVVREGADEQFF
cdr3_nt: TGTGCCAGCAGCGTAGTGCGGGAGGGCGCGGATGAGCAGTTCTTC

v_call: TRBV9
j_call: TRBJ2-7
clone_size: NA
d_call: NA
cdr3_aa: CASSVGDGLTYEQYF
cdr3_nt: TGTGCCAGCAGCGTAGGGGACGGACTTACCTACGAGCAGTACTTC

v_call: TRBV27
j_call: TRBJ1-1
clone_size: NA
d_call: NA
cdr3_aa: CASSFSGGTEAFF
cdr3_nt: TGTGCCAGCAGTTTTTCCGGGGGCACTGAAGCTTTCTTT

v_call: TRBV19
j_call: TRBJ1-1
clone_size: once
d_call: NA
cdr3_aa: CASSMGGPNTEAFF
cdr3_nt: TGTGCCAGTAGTATGGGAGGTCCTAACACTGAAGCTTTCTTT

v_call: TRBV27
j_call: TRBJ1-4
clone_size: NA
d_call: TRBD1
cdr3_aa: CASSLGGGRDFNEKLFF
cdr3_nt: TGTGCCAGCAGTTTAGGAGGGGGCCGAGACTTTAATGAAAAACTGTTTTTT

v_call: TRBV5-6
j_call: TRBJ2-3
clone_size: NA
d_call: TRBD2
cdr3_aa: CASRDYETSGDTQYF
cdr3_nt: TGTGCCAGTCGGGACTACGAGACCTCCGGGGATACGCAGTATTTT

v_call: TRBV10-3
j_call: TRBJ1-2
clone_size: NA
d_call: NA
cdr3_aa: CAIGISKLYGYTF
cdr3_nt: TGTGCCATCGGGATTTCAAAACTCTATGGCTACACCTTC

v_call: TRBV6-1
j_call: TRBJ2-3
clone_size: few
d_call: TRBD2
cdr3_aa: CASSEAAGGTDTQYF
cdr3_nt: TGTGCCAGCAGTGAGGCGGCGGGGGGCACAGATACGCAGTATTTT

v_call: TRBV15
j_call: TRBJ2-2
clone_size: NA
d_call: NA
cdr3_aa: CATSRGPEDGELFF
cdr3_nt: TGTGCCACCAGCAGAGGGCCCGAGGACGGGGAGCTGTTTTTT

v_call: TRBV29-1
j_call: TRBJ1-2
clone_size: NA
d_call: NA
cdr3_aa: CSAGDINYGYTF
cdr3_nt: TGCAGCGCAGGGGACATTAACTATGGCTACACCTTC

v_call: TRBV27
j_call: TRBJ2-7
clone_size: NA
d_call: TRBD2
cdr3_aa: CASSAGTSGRYYEQYF
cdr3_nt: TGTGCCAGCAGTGCGGGGACTAGCGGGAGGTATTACGAGCAGTACTTC

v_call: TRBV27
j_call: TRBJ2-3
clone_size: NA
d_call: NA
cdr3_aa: CASSNTDTQYF
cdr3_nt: TGTGCCAGCAGTAACACAGATACGCAGTATTTT

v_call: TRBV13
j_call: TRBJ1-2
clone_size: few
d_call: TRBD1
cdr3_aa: CASSLGRTGGRYGYTF
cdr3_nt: TGTGCCAGCAGCTTAGGCCGCACAGGGGGACGCTATGGCTACACCTTC

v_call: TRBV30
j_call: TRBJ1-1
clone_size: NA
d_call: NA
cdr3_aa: CAWSVAGLGGEAFF
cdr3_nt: TGTGCCTGGAGTGTAGCGGGGCTAGGCGGTGAAGCTTTCTTT

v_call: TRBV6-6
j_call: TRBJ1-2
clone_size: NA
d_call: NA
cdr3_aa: CASSPGAEGGYGYTF
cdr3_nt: TGTGCCAGCTCCCCCGGAGCAGAGGGGGGCTATGGCTACACCTTC

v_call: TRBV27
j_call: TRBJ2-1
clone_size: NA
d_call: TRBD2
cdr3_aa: CASSLLGLEIGEQFF
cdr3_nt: TGTGCCAGCAGTTTATTGGGACTAGAGATAGGTGAGCAGTTCTTC

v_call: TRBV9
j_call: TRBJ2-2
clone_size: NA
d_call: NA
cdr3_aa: CASSPRQAVSNTGELFF
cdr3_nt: TGTGCCAGCAGCCCCCGACAGGCAGTATCGAACACCGGGGAGCTGTTTTTT

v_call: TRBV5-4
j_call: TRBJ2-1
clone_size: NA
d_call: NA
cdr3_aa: CASSANRDEQFF
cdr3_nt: TGTGCCAGCAGCGCTAACAGGGATGAGCAGTTCTTC

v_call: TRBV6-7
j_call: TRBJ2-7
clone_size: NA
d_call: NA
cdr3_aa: CASSYPTLEVAGDYEQYF
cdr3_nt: TGTGCCAGCAGTTACCCAACCCTGGAAGTGGCAGGGGACTACGAGCAGTACTTC

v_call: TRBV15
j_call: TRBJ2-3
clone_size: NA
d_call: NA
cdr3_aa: CATSNGDFPGDTSTDTQYF
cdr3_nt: TGTGCCACCAGCAATGGGGACTTTCCCGGGGACACTAGCACAGATACGCAGTATTTT

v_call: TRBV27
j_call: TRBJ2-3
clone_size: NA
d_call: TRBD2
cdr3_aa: CASSSGTSGSTDTQYF
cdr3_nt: TGTGCCAGCAGCAGCGGGACTAGCGGGAGCACAGATACGCAGTATTTT

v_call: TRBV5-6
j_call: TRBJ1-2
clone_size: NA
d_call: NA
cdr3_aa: CASSLYWGGIGYTF
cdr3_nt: TGTGCCAGCAGCTTGTACTGGGGGGGTATAGGCTACACCTTC

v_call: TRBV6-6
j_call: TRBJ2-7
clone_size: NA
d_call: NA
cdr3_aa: CASSHPGGTYEQYF
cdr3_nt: TGTGCCAGCAGCCACCCCGGAGGCACCTACGAGCAGTACTTC

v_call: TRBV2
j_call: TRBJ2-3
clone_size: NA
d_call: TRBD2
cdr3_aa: CASSDPRAGYTDTQYF
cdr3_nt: TGTGCCAGCAGTGATCCCCGAGCGGGATACACAGATACGCAGTATTTT

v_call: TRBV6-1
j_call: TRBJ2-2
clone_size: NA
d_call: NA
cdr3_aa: CASSEVTGTTVTGELFF
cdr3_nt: TGTGCCAGCAGTGAGGTGACAGGGACTACCGTAACCGGGGAGCTGTTTTTT

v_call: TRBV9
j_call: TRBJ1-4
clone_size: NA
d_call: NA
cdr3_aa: CASSVGEGADEKLFF
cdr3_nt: TGTGCCAGCAGCGTAGGAGAGGGAGCGGATGAAAAACTGTTTTTT

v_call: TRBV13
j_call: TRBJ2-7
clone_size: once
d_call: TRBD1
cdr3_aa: CASSLGGQRRDEQYF
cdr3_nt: TGTGCCAGCAGCTTAGGGGGACAGCGTCGAGACGAGCAGTACTTC

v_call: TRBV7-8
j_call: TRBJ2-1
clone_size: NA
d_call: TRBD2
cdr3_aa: CASSQTSGVGNEQFF
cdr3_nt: TGTGCCAGCAGCCAAACTAGCGGGGTTGGCAATGAGCAGTTCTTC

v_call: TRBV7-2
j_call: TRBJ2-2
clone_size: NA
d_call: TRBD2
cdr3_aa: CASSARAGGPTGELFF
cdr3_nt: TGTGCCAGCAGCGCTCGAGCGGGAGGGCCTACCGGGGAGCTGTTTTTT

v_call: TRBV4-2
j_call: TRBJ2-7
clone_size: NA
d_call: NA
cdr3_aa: CASSQDRLVGEQYF
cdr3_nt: TGTGCCAGCAGCCAAGATCGACTTGTGGGCGAGCAGTACTTC

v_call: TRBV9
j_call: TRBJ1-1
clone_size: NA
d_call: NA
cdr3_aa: CASSVAPTGAEAFF
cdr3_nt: TGTGCCAGCAGCGTAGCACCCACCGGCGCTGAAGCTTTCTTT

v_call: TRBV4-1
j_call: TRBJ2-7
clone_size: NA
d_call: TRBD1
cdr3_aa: CASSPLLGQGLYEQYF
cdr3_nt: TGCGCCAGCAGCCCCCTCCTCGGACAGGGGTTGTACGAGCAGTACTTC

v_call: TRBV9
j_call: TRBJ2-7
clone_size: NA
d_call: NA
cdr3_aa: CASSVGQSYEQYF
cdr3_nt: TGTGCCAGCTCTGTAGGACAGAGCTACGAGCAGTACTTC

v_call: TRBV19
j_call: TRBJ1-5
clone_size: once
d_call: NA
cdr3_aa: CASSHPEGNQPQHF
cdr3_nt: TGTGCCAGTAGCCACCCCGAGGGCAATCAGCCCCAGCATTTT